Listed below are T cell receptor beta chains from one sample, sequenced in a study of shared clonotypes between healthy human individuals. Sequencing used immunoSEQ multiplex PCR; TCRdb keeps in-frame clones, though not all of them. The data show over a million clones, with 98% to 99% seen just once and 0.36% held by the top ten. Sequenced sample: naive CD4+ T cells sorted from blood. Source of these receptors: a man aged 30 to 45 in good health. The CDR3 runs from the conserved cysteine through the conserved F or W. The D gene is left open where the match is weak. Clone size appears in some rows only: once, few, many, or a class for an expanded clone.

TRBV4-3,TRBD2,TRBJ2-7,-,TGCGCCAGCAGCCAATCCTCTAGCGGGAGGGCCTACGAGCAGTACTTC,CASSQSSSGRAYEQYF
TRBV9,-,TRBJ2-3,-,TGTGCCAGCAGCGTCGGCAGGACCGAATGGGGCACAGATACGCAGTATTTT,CASSVGRTEWGTDTQYF
TRBV5-6,TRBD1,TRBJ2-7,-,TGTGCCAGCAGCTCCACCCGGGACAGGACTTACGAGCAGTACTTC,CASSSTRDRTYEQYF
TRBV7-2,-,TRBJ1-5,-,TGTGCCAGCAGCTCAGATCGGACCTCCCAGCCCCAGCATTTT,CASSSDRTSQPQHF
TRBV15,-,TRBJ1-5,-,TGTGCCACCAGCAGAGATCCAGGGGCGCAGCCCCAGCATTTT,CATSRDPGAQPQHF
TRBV7-8,-,TRBJ2-7,-,TGTGCCAGCAGGGGACAGACTAGCGCTCCCGTCGAGCAGTACTTC,CASRGQTSAPVEQYF
TRBV6-6,-,TRBJ1-5,-,TGTGCCAGCAGTTACCCCGGTGGGGGCGCGAATCAGCCCCAGCATTTT,CASSYPGGGANQPQHF
TRBV19,TRBD2,TRBJ2-7,-,TGTGCCAGTAGTCGCGGGGGGGGCGCTGGATTCGAGCAGTACTTC,CASSRGGGAGFEQYF
TRBV11-2,-,TRBJ2-1,-,TGTGCCAGCAGCTTAGGAAGTTTCGAGCAGTTCTTC,CASSLGSFEQFF
TRBV28,TRBD2,TRBJ2-7,-,TGTGCCAGCAGTTATATACCCGGGACTAGCGGCACCTACGAGCAGTACTTC,CASSYIPGTSGTYEQYF
TRBV2,-,TRBJ2-7,-,TGTGCCAGCACCAGGGATCCCCCCCCCTACGAGCAGTACTTC,CASTRDPPPYEQYF
TRBV7-9,-,TRBJ2-1,-,TGTGCCAGCAGCTCGAGGGACCCCCAGAATGAGCAGTTCTTC,CASSSRDPQNEQFF
TRBV25-1,TRBD1,TRBJ1-5,-,TGTGCCAGCAGTGCTTCCGGGACAGGGATGGATCAGCCCCAGCATTTT,CASSASGTGMDQPQHF
TRBV27,TRBD2,TRBJ2-1,-,TGTGCCAGCAGTTTAACCCGGGAGGGGAGCAATGAGCAGTTCTTC,CASSLTREGSNEQFF
TRBV5-4,-,TRBJ2-1,-,TGTGCCAGCAGCTGGGGGCCTACGAGGAATGAGCAGTTCTTC,CASSWGPTRNEQFF
TRBV14,-,TRBJ2-7,-,TGTGCCAGCAGCCAAGATCGGACTAACTCCTACGAGCAGTACTTC,CASSQDRTNSYEQYF
TRBV7-9,TRBD1,TRBJ2-3,-,TGTGCCAGCAGCCCCCGTCCGGGACAGAAGAGAGATACGCAGTATTTT,CASSPRPGQKRDTQYF
TRBV29-1,-,TRBJ2-7,-,TGCAGCGCCCGGACAGACCCCTACGAGCAGTACTTC,CSARTDPYEQYF
TRBV10-3,-,TRBJ2-1,-,TGTGCCATCAGTAAGACTGGCAATGAGCAGTTCTTC,CAISKTGNEQFF
TRBV5-1,-,TRBJ2-1,-,TGCGCCAGCAGCTACCCAGCGACGGGGCAGTTCTTC,CASSYPATGQFF
TRBV7-2,-,TRBJ2-7,-,TGTGCCAGCAGCGTAACGGCGGGAAGCTCCTACGAGCAGTACTTC,CASSVTAGSSYEQYF
TRBV10-3,TRBD1,TRBJ2-5,-,TGTGCCATCAGCGACAGGGGGGAGACCCAGTACTTC,CAISDRGETQYF
TRBV7-9,-,TRBJ1-3,-,TGTGCCAGCAGCTTAGGGGGGACCCCCTCTGGAAACACCATATATTTT,CASSLGGTPSGNTIYF
TRBV28,TRBD2,TRBJ2-3,once,TGTGCCAGCAGTCTAGGTGGCGGGAGTTCTCCGCAGTATTTT,CASSLGGGSSPQYF
TRBV19,-,TRBJ1-5,-,TGTGCCACCCGCTTCCGGGACTTCTATAGCAATCAGCCCCAGCATTTT,CATRFRDFYSNQPQHF
TRBV11-2,-,TRBJ2-7,-,TGTGCCAGCAGCGCTTTACAGGGCCCTCACTACGAGCAGTACTTC,CASSALQGPHYEQYF
TRBV29-1,-,TRBJ2-7,-,TGCAGCGTTGGGTGGGGCAGGGTGAACGGCGAGCAGTACTTC,CSVGWGRVNGEQYF
TRBV7-3,-,TRBJ1-1,-,TGTGCCAGCAGCTTAAATGGACCGAACACTGAAGCTTTCTTT,CASSLNGPNTEAFF
TRBV4-1,-,TRBJ2-3,-,TGCGCCAGCAGCCAAGGAGGGTATCCAGATACGCAGTATTTT,CASSQGGYPDTQYF
TRBV7-2,TRBD2,TRBJ2-3,-,TGTGCCAGCAGTTATCGACTAGCGGGACCCATCACAGATACGCAGTATTTT,CASSYRLAGPITDTQYF